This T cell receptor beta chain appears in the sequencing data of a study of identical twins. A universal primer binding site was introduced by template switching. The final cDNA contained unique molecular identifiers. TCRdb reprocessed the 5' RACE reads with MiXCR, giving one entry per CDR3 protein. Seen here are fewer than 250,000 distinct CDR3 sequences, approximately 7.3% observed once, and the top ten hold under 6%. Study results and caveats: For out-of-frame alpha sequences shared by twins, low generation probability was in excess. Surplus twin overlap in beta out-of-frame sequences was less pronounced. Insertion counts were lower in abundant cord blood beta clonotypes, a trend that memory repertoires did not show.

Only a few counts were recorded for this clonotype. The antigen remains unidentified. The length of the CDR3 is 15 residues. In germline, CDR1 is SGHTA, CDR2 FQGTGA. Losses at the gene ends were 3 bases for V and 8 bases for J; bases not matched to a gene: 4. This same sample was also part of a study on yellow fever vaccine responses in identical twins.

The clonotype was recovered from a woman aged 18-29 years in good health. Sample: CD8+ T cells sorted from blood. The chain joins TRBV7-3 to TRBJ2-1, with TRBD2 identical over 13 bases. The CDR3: CASSLGLAGKYEQFF. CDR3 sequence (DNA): TGTGCCAGCAGCTTGGGACTAGCGGGGAAGTATGAGCAGTTCTTC.